This T cell receptor beta chain was captured by sequencing in a study of cytotoxic CD8 clonotypes in ibrutinib-treated CLL. For the study at large: Per sample, productive templates averaged 255,043 and productive rearrangements averaged approximately 92,000. Findings and limits, study-wide: Public clonotypes, found uncommonly, either contracted or stayed stable on treatment.

This clone was picked up many times. Its cognate antigen is unknown. The repertoire was sequenced with immunoSEQ multiplex PCR; TCRdb's copy has only in-frame clones and lacks some. The sample carries 49,000 or so clones, around half recorded once. The source of this sequence is a human donor with chronic lymphocytic leukemia. Here the sequenced sample was PBMCs, taken after 12 months of ibrutinib treatment.

The CDR3 DNA follows: TGTGCCAGCAGGAGGCAGGGCGTGAATCAGCCCCAGCATTTT. This encodes CASRRQGVNQPQHF. This chain joins TRBV28 and TRBJ1-5; TRBD1 is a possible D gene (5 bases). Per germline, CDR1 MDHEN and CDR2 SYDVKM. With 6 bases removed from V and 4 bases from J, the gap between germline ends came to 13 bases. The CDR3 spans 14 residues. The full variable domain, its missing parts supplied by reference TRBV28 and TRBJ1-5, is DVKVTQSSRYLVKRTGEKVFLECVQDMDHENMFWYRQDPGLGLRLIYFSYDVKMKEKGDIPEGYSVSREKKERFSLILESASTNQTSMYLCASRRQGVNQPQHFGDGTRLSIL.